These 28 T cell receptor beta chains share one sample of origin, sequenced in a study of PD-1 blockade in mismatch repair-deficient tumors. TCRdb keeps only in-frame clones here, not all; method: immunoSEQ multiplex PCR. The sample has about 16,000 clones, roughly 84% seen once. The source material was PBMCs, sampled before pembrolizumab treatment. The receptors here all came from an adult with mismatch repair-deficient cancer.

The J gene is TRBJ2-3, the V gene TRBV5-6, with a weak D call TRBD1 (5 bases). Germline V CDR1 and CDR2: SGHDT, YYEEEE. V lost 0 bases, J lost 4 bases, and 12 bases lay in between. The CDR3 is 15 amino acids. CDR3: CASSLAIWGADTQYF. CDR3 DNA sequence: TGTGCCAGCAGCTTGGCCATTTGGGGCGCAGATACGCAGTATTTT.

The CDR3 coding sequence is TGTGCCAGCAGCAATGGCAGCTCCTACAATGAGCAGTTCTTC. As protein: CASSNGSSYNEQFF. V is TRBV6-4 and J is TRBJ2-1; D is unclear. Trimming took off 6 bases at V and 0 bases at J, with 9 bases between the two ends. In germline, CDR1 is MRHNA, CDR2 SNTAGT. The CDR3 is 14 amino acids.

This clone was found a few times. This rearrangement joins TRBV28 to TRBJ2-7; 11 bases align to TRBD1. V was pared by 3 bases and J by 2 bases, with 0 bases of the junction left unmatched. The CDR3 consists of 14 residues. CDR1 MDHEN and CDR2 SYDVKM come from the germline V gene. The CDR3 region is CASSLDRGPYEQYF. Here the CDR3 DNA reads TGTGCCAGCAGTTTGGACAGGGGGCCCTACGAGCAGTACTTC.

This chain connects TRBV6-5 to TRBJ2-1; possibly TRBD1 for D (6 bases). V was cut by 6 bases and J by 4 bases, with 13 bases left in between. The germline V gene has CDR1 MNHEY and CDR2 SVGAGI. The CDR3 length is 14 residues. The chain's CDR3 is CASRETGAYNEQFF. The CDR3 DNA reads TGTGCCAGCAGAGAGACAGGAGCATACAATGAGCAGTTCTTC.

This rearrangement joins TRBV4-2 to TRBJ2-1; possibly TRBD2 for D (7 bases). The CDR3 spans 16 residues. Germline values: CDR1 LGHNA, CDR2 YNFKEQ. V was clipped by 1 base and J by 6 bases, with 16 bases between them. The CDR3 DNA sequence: TGTGCCAGCAGCCAAGGGCGCGGGAGAGGGGGCAATGAGCAGTTCTTC. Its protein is CASSQGRGRGGNEQFF.

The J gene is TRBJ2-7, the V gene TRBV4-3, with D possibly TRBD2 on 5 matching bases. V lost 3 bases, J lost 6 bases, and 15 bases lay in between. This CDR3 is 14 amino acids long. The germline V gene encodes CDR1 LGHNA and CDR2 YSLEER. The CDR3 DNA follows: TGCGCCAGCAGCCAGTCCAGGCTTCGGGGCGAGCAGTACTTC. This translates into CASSQSRLRGEQYF.

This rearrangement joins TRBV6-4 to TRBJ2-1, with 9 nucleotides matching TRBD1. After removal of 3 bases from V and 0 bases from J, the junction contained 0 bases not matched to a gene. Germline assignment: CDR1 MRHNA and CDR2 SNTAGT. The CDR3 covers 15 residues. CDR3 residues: CASSETGGSYNEQFF. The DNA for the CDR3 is TGTGCCAGCAGTGAGACAGGGGGCTCCTACAATGAGCAGTTCTTC.

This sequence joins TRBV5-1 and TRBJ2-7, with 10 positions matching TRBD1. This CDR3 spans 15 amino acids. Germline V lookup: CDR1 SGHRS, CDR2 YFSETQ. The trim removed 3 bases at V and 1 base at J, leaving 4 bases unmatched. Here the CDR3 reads CASSSGQGGSYEQYF. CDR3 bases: TGCGCCAGCAGCTCCGGACAGGGGGGTTCCTACGAGCAGTACTTC.

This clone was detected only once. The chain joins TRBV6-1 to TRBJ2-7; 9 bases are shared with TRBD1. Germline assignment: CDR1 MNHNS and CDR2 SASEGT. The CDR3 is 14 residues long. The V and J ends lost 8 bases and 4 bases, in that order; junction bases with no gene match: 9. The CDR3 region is CASLRDRVTYEQYF. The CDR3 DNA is TGTGCCAGCCTCCGGGACAGGGTAACGTACGAGCAGTACTTC.

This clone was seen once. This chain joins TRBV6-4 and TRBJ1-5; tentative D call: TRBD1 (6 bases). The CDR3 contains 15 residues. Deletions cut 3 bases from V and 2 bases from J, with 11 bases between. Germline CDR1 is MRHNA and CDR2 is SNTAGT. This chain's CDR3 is CASSEAAGGNQPQHF. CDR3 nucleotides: TGTGCCAGCAGTGAAGCTGCAGGGGGCAATCAGCCCCAGCATTTT.

The CDR3 DNA follows: TGTGCCAGCAGCCCACTTATGAACACTGAAGCTTTCTTT. This sequence encodes CASSPLMNTEAFF. The rearrangement uses TRBV7-9 and TRBJ1-1; D is ambiguous. Germline V gene sequence: CDR1 SEHNR, CDR2 FQNEAQ (reference sequence). This CDR3 contains 13 residues. V was pared by 5 bases and J by 0 bases, with 7 bases between.

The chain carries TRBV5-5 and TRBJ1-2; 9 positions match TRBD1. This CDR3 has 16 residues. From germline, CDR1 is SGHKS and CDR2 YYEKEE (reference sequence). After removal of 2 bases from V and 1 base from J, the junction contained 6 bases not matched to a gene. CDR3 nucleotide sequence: TGTGCCAGCAGCTTTAGGGGGACAGGGAATAACTATGGCTACACCTTC. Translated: CASSFRGTGNNYGYTF.

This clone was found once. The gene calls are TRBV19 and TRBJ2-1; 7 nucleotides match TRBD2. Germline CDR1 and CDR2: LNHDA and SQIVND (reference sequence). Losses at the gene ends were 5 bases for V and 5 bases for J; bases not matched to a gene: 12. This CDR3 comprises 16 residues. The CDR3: CASSLSSGYLDNEQFF. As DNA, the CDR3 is TGTGCCAGTAGTCTTTCTAGCGGATACCTAGACAATGAGCAGTTCTTC.

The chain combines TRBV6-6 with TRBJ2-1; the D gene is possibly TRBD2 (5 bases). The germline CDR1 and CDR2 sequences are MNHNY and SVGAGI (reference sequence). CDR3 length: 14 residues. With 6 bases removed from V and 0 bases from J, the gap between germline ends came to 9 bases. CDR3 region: CASSQRASYNEQFF. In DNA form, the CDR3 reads TGTGCCAGCAGCCAGAGGGCCTCCTACAATGAGCAGTTCTTC.

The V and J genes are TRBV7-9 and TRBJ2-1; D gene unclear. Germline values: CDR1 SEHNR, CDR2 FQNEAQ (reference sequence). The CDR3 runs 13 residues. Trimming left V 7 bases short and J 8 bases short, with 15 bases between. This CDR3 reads CASTSWVRDEQFF. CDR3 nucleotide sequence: TGTGCCAGCACCTCTTGGGTACGCGATGAGCAGTTCTTC.

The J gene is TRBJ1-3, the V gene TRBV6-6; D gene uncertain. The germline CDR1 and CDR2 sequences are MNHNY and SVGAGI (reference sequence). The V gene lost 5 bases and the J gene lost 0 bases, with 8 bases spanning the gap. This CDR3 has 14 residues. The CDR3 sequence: CASSTGSSGNTIYF. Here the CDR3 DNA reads TGTGCCAGCAGTACCGGGAGCTCTGGAAACACCATATATTTT.

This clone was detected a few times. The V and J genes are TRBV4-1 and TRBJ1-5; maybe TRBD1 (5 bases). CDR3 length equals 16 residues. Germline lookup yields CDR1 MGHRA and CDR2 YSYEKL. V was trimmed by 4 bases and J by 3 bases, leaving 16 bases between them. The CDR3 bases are TGCGCCAGCAGCCCGAAAACCGGGGCCACCAATCAGCCCCAGCATTTT. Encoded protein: CASSPKTGATNQPQHF.

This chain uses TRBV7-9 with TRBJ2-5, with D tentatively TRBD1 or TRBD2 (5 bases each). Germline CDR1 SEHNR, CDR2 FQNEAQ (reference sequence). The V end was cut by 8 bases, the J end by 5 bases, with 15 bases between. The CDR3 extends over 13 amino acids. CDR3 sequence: CASGVWGKETQYF. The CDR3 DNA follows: TGTGCCAGCGGCGTCTGGGGGAAGGAGACCCAGTACTTC.

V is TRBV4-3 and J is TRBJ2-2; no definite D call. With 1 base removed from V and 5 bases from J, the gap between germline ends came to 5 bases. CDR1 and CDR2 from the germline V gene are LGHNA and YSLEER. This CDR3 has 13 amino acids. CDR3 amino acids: CASSQVGTGELFF. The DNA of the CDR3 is TGCGCCAGCAGCCAAGTGGGTACCGGGGAGCTGTTTTTT.

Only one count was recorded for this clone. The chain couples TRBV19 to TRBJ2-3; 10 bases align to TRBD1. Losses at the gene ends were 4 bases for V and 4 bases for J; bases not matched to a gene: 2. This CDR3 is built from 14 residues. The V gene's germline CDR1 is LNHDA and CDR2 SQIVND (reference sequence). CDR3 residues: CASSKGQGADTQYF. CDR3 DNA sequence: TGTGCCAGTAGTAAAGGACAGGGGGCAGATACGCAGTATTTT. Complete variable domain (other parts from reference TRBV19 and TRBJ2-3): DGGITQSPKYLFRKEGQNVTLSCEQNLNHDAMYWYRQDPGQGLRLIYYSQIVNDFQKGDIAEGYSVSREKKESFPLTVTSAQKNPTAFYLCASSKGQGADTQYFGPGTRLTVL.

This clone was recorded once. Written as DNA, the CDR3 is TGTGCCAGCAGCTTAGCGCCTGATGAGCAGTTCTTC. Its translation is CASSLAPDEQFF. The V gene is TRBV11-1, the J gene TRBJ2-1, with unresolved D. Trimming left V 0 bases short and J 8 bases short, with 5 bases between. The CDR3 consists of 12 residues. The germline V gene has CDR1 SGHAT and CDR2 FQDESV (reference sequence).

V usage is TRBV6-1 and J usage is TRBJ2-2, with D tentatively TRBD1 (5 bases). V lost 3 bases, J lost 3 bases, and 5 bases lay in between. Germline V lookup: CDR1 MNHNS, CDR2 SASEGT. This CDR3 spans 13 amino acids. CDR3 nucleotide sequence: TGTGCCAGCAGTGACAGGGACACCGGGGAGCTGTTTTTT. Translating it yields CASSDRDTGELFF.

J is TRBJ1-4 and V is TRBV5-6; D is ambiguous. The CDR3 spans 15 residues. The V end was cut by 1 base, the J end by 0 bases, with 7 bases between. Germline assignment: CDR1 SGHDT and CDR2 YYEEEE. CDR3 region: CASSLYGSTNEKLFF. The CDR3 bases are TGTGCCAGCAGCTTGTATGGATCAACTAATGAAAAACTGTTTTTT.

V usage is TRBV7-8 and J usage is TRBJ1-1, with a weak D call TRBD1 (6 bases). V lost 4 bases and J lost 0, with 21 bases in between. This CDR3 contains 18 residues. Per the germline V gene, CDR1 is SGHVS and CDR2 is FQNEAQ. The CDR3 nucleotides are TGTGCCAGCAGCTCATACAGGGACCCACATAAAATGAACACTGAAGCTTTCTTT. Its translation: CASSSYRDPHKMNTEAFF.

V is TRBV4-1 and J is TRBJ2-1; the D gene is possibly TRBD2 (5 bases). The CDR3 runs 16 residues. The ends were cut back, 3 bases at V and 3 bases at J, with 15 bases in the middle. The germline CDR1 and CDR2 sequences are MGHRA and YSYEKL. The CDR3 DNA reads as TGCGCCAGCAGCCATTCGGGGTCCTCCCGCTACAATGAGCAGTTCTTC. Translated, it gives CASSHSGSSRYNEQFF.

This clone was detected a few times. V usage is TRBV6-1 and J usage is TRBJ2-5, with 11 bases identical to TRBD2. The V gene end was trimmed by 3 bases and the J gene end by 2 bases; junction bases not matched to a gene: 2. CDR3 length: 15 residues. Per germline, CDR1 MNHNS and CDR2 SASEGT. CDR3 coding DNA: TGTGCCAGCAGTGATTTAGCGGGAGGGCAAGAGACCCAGTACTTC. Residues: CASSDLAGGQETQYF.

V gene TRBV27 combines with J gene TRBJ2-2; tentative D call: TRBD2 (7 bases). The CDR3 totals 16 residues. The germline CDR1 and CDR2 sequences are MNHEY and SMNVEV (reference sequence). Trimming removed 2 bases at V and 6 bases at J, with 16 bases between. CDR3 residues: CASSLNGGPFAGELFF. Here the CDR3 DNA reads TGTGCCAGCAGTTTAAACGGGGGGCCTTTCGCCGGGGAGCTGTTTTTT.

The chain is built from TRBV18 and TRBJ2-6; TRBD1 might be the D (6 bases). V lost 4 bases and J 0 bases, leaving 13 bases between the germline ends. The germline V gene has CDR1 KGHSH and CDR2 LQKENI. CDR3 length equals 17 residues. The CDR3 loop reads CASSLGTPSSGANVLTF. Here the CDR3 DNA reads TGTGCCAGCTCACTAGGGACACCGAGCTCTGGGGCCAACGTCCTGACTTTC.